The 21 T cell receptor beta chains listed next were all sequenced from one sample in a study of early T cells in non-severe SARS-CoV-2 infection. TCRdb reprocessed the 5' RACE reads via MiXCR and lists one record per CDR3 protein. The sample lists some 61,000 distinct CDR3 sequences; about 10% were seen once. Source material: whole blood. Receptor source: an adult who was a healthcare worker with PCR-confirmed SARS-CoV-2 infection or an uninfected control (not recorded which).

The table lists this clonotype with many counts. V gene TRBV25-1 combines with J gene TRBJ2-1; a weak D match, TRBD1 (5 bases). The CDR3 length is 14 residues. Germline V gene lookup returns CDR1 MGHDK and CDR2 SYGVNS. With 6 bases removed from V and 2 bases from J, the gap between germline ends came to 11 bases. CDR3 DNA: TGTGCCAGCAGAGGGGATCTCACCTACAATGAGCAGTTCTTC. Translating gives CASRGDLTYNEQFF.

CDR3 bases: TGTGCCAGCAGCCAAGCGGCGGGTGACGGGGAGCTGTTTTTT. It translates to CASSQAAGDGELFF. The chain uses TRBV3-1 and TRBJ2-2, with D perhaps TRBD2 (5 bases). The CDR3 has 14 amino acids. The V gene lost 1 base and the J gene lost 7 bases, with 10 bases spanning the gap. CDR1 and CDR2 from the germline V gene are LGHDT and YNNKEL (reference sequence). Using reference TRBV3-1 and TRBJ2-2 for the parts outside the CDR3, the full variable domain is DTAVSQTPKYLVTQMGNDKSIKCEQNLGHDTMYWYKQDSKKFLKIMFSYNNKELIINETVPNRFSPKSPDKAHLNLHINSLELGDSAVYFCASSQAAGDGELFFGEGSRLTVL.

The V and J genes are TRBV5-1 and TRBJ2-5, with 12 positions matching TRBD2. The length of the CDR3 is 15 residues. Per the germline V gene, CDR1 is SGHRS and CDR2 is YFSETQ. The V and J ends lost 2 bases and 2 bases, in that order; junction bases with no gene match: 1. CDR3 in amino acids: CASSFGLAGQETQYF. DNA for the CDR3: TGCGCCAGCAGCTTCGGACTAGCGGGGCAAGAGACCCAGTACTTC.

In its sample, this clonotype was seen many times. The V and J genes are TRBV12-3 or TRBV12-4 and TRBJ2-1; a weak D match, TRBD1 (5 bases). There are 14 residues in the CDR3. V was shortened by 6 bases and J by 5 bases, with 14 bases between the two germline ends. Here the CDR3 reads CASSPLGLNNEQFF. CDR3 bases: TGTGCCAGCAGCCCGTTGGGGCTAAACAATGAGCAGTTCTTC.

V usage is TRBV12-3 or TRBV12-4 and J usage is TRBJ1-6; 7 bases fit TRBD1. J was trimmed by 6 bases and V by 1 base; bases with no gene match: 3. The CDR3 length is 15 residues. CDR3 nucleotides: TGTGCCAGCAGTTTAGTAGGGGGCTCTAATTCACCCCTCCACTTT. Protein: CASSLVGGSNSPLHF.

Ten or more counts support this clonotype. The rearrangement links TRBV11-2 to TRBJ2-5; no clear D gene. Germline lookup yields CDR1 SGHAT and CDR2 FQNNGV. Trimming stripped 5 bases from V and 1 base from J, with 11 bases between. The CDR3 consists of 14 residues. CDR3 sequence: CASSRGPLQETQYF. CDR3 nucleotides: TGTGCCAGCAGCCGAGGACCGCTCCAAGAGACCCAGTACTTC.

This clonotype appeared many times. This chain links TRBV13 with TRBJ2-7; TRBD1 or TRBD2 may be the D gene (5 bases each). Germline lookup yields CDR1 PRHDT and CDR2 FYEKMQ (reference sequence). The CDR3 is 14 amino acids. Trimming removed 5 bases at V and 9 bases at J, with 20 bases between. The CDR3 DNA sequence: TGTGCCAGCAGCCTACATGGGACGGCGCGAGGGCAGTACTTC. Translated: CASSLHGTARGQYF.

This clonotype has only a few counts. The gene calls are TRBV2 and TRBJ2-3, with D hard to call. CDR3 size: 10 residues. CDR1 SNHLY and CDR2 FYNNEI come from the germline V gene. The V end lost 8 bases, the J end lost 5 bases, and 5 bases lay between the germline ends. In nucleotides, the CDR3 is TGTGCCAGCGACTTAGATACGCAGTATTTT. The encoded protein is CASDLDTQYF.

This clonotype was seen at least ten times. DNA for the CDR3: TGTGCCAGCAGCTTAGTGACAGGGGGCCGCGATGAGCAGTTCTTC. Translating it yields CASSLVTGGRDEQFF. The chain recombines TRBV7-6 with TRBJ2-1; 10 nucleotides match TRBD1. V lost 1 base and J lost 8; bases outside the gene matches: 5. Per the germline V gene, CDR1 is SGHVS and CDR2 is FNYEAQ. This CDR3 spans 15 amino acids.

The V call is TRBV11-1, the J call TRBJ1-1; D remains ambiguous. CDR3 length: 14 residues. V gave up 3 bases and J gave up 7 bases, with 15 bases separating them. The V gene's germline CDR1 is SGHAT and CDR2 FQDESV (reference sequence). The CDR3 DNA sequence: TGTGCCAGCAGCTTCCCGGCCCAGCTGAGTGAAGCTTTCTTT. This gives the protein CASSFPAQLSEAFF.

This chain connects TRBV6-6 to TRBJ2-3, with D possibly being TRBD1 (6 bases). CDR1 and CDR2 from the germline V gene are MNHNY and SVGAGI (reference sequence). There are 12 residues in the CDR3. V dropped 10 bases and J dropped 4 bases, with 12 bases sitting between them. CDR3 nucleotide sequence: TGTGCCACTCACAGGGCGGCAGATACGCAGTATTTT. Its translation: CATHRAADTQYF.

This clonotype was counted at least ten times. The chain is built from TRBV12-3 or TRBV12-4 and TRBJ1-3; D not certain. The CDR3 extends over 15 amino acids. Trimming shortened V by 4 bases and J by 6 bases, and 16 bases separated the two germline ends. CDR3 in DNA: TGTGCCAGCAGTTCCCTAAATTTGGCTGAAAACACCATATATTTT. It encodes CASSSLNLAENTIYF.

This clonotype was observed a few times. This chain connects TRBV6-6 to TRBJ1-1; weak D call: TRBD1 (5 bases). The germline V gene encodes CDR1 MNHNY and CDR2 SVGAGI (reference sequence). The ends were cut back, 2 bases at V and 0 bases at J, with 13 bases in the middle. This CDR3 has 16 residues. The CDR3 DNA sequence: TGTGCCAGCAGTTACACTATGGGGGGGATGAACACTGAAGCTTTCTTT. Protein product: CASSYTMGGMNTEAFF.

This clonotype was detected a few times. The chain joins TRBV7-6 to TRBJ2-1; TRBD2 matches 7 bases. The CDR3 is 12 residues long. The germline CDR1 and CDR2 sequences are SGHVS and FNYEAQ. The ends lost 5 bases at V and 12 bases at J; junction bases unmatched: 7. The CDR3 DNA sequence: TGTGCCAGCAGCCCGACGGCGGGGGTGCAGTTCTTC. Its translation is CASSPTAGVQFF.

The gene calls are TRBV7-2 and TRBJ2-2, with 8 bases identical to TRBD2. The CDR3 covers 17 residues. With V trimmed by 4 bases and J by 0 bases, 7 bases remained unmatched. Germline V gene sequence: CDR1 SGHTA, CDR2 FQGNSA. In DNA form, the CDR3 reads TGTGCCAGCAGCTCCCCAGGGACTAGGGCGAACACCGGGGAGCTGTTTTTT. Its translation: CASSSPGTRANTGELFF.

This clonotype was detected many times. The rearrangement uses TRBV6-2 or TRBV6-3 and TRBJ2-7; D is unresolved. In germline, CDR1 is MNHEY, CDR2 SVGEGT. V lost 5 bases, J lost 1 base, and 3 bases lay in between. The CDR3 runs 11 residues. The CDR3 nucleotides read TGTGCCAGCAGTCAGTCCTACGAGCAGTACTTC. The encoded protein is CASSQSYEQYF.

This clonotype was seen ten or more times. The rearrangement uses TRBV9 and TRBJ2-5, with 8 bases that match TRBD1. The CDR3 sequence is 14 residues long. V dropped 3 bases and J dropped 5; count of bases not matched to a gene: 6. The germline V gene has CDR1 SGDLS and CDR2 YYNGEE. The CDR3 nucleotides read TGTGCCAGCAGCGCCTGGACAGGGCTGGAGACCCAGTACTTC. It specifies CASSAWTGLETQYF.

The chain links TRBV20-1 to TRBJ2-5; 7 positions agree with TRBD2. Germline V lookup: CDR1 DFQATT, CDR2 SNEGSKA (reference sequence). The CDR3 runs 12 residues. Trimming took 4 bases from V and 4 from J; bases not matched to a gene: 3. CDR3 amino acids: CSAIPGGETQYF. The CDR3 DNA reads TGCAGTGCTATCCCGGGGGGAGAGACCCAGTACTTC.

The V and J genes are TRBV9 and TRBJ1-4; tentatively, D is TRBD1 (5 bases). Trimming pared 4 bases from V and 6 bases from J, leaving 19 bases between. From germline, CDR1 is SGDLS and CDR2 YYNGEE. This CDR3 region has 16 residues. The CDR3 here is CASSPRGGGYDEKLFF. DNA for the CDR3: TGTGCCAGCAGCCCAAGGGGAGGCGGTTACGATGAAAAACTGTTTTTT.

This chain joins TRBV5-1 and TRBJ2-7; the match to TRBD2 covers 7 bases. The V gene end was trimmed by 0 bases and the J gene end by 1 base; junction bases not matched to a gene: 7. Per the germline V gene, CDR1 is SGHRS and CDR2 is YFSETQ. The CDR3 extends over 16 amino acids. The CDR3 DNA is TGCGCCAGCAGCTTGGGGCTAGCGGCCTATTCCTACGAGCAGTACTTC. It codes for CASSLGLAAYSYEQYF.

This clonotype was found many times. V gene TRBV13 combines with J gene TRBJ1-2; no definite D call. Looked up from germline, CDR1 is PRHDT and CDR2 is FYEKMQ (reference sequence). Trimming took off 5 bases at V and 4 bases at J, with 11 bases between the two ends. The CDR3 sequence is 13 residues long. CDR3 DNA sequence: TGTGCCAGCAGCCGGGTCCGTACCTATGGCTACACCTTC. It yields the protein CASSRVRTYGYTF.